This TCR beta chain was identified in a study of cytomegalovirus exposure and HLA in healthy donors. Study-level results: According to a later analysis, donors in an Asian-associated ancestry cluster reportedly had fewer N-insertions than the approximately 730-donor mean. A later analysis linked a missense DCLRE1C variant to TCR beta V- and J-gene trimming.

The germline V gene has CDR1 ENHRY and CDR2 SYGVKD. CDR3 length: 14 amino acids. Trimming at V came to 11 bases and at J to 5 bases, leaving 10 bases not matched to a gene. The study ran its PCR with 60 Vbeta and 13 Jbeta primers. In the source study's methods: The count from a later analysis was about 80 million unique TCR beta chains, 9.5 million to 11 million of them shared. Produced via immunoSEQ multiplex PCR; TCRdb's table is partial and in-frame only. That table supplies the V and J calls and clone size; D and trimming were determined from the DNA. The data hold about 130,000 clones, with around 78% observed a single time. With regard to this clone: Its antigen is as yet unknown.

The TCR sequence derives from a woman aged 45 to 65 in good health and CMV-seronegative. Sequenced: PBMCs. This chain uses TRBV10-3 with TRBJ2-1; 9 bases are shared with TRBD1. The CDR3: CAVSRDRDNNEQFF. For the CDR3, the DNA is TGTGCCGTTTCCCGGGACAGGGACAACAATGAGCAGTTCTTC.